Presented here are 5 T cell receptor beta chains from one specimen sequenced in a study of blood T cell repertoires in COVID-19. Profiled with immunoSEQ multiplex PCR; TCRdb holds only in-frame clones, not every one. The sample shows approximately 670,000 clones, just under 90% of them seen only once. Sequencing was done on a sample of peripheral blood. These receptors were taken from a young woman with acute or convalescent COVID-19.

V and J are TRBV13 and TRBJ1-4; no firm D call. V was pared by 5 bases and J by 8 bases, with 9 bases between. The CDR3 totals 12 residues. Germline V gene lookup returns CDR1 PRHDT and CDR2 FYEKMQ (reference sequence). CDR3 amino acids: CASSPGGEKLFF. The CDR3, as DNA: TGTGCCAGCAGCCCCGGCGGCGAAAAACTGTTTTTT.

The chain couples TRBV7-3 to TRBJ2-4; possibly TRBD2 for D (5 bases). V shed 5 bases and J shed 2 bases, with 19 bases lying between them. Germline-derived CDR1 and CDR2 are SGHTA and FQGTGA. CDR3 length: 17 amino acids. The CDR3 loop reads CASSPQGGRGSKNIQYF. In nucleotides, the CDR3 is TGTGCCAGCAGCCCCCAAGGTGGTCGGGGTTCCAAAAACATTCAGTACTTC.

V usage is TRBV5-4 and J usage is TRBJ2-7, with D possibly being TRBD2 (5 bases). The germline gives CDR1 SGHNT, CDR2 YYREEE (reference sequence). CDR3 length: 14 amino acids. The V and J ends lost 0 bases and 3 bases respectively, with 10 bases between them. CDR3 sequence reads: CASSLGGGNYEQYF. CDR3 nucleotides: TGTGCCAGCAGCTTGGGAGGAGGCAACTACGAGCAGTACTTC.

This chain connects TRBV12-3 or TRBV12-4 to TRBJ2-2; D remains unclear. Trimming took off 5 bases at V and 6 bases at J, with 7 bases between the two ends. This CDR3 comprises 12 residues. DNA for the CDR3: TGTGCCAGCAGTCTATTAGCCGGGGAGCTGTTTTTT. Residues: CASSLLAGELFF.

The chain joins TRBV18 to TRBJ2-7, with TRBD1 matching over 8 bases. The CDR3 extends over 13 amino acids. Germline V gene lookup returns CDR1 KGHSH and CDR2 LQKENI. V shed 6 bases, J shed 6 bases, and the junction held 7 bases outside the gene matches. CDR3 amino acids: CASSQGARSEQYF. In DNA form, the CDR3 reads TGTGCCAGCTCCCAGGGGGCAAGGAGCGAGCAGTACTTC.